This T cell receptor (beta chain) emerged from a study of T-cell reconstitution after alpha-beta-depleted transplantation in children. This clonotype was recorded at least ten times. From germline, CDR1 is DFQATT and CDR2 SNEGSKA (reference sequence). The CDR3 covers 13 residues. V dropped 3 bases and J dropped 2 bases, with 9 bases sitting between them. Unique molecular identifiers were used to barcode this TCRbeta library. Via MiXCR, TCRdb re-called the PCR reads, giving one row per CDR3 protein. The sample includes some 640,000 distinct CDR3 sequences, 16% of them seen just once. This rearrangement joins TRBV20-1 to TRBJ2-3; D is possibly TRBD1 (5 bases). The receptor's source is a human donor who donated a stem cell graft to a child with acute myeloid leukemia. Sample: PBMCs from the stem cell graft donor, taken from the stem cell graft. The CDR3 reads CSASPGFTDTQYF. As DNA, the CDR3 is TGCAGTGCTAGTCCAGGGTTCACAGATACGCAGTATTTT.